Sequencing of this TCR beta chain was carried out in a study of T cell responses to AZD1222 COVID-19 vaccine. Study-level points and caveats: Donors were largely white British and mainly female; clonal diversity was possibly underestimated.

Comment on this clone: Its specificity is unknown.

Produced via immunoSEQ multiplex PCR; TCRdb's table is partial and in-frame only. Among about 55,000 clones, about 88% were seen once, and the ten largest hold 27%. With 5 bases removed from V and 0 bases from J, the gap between germline ends came to 19 bases. The length of the CDR3 is 17 residues. Germline V gene sequence: CDR1 SGHTA, CDR2 FQGNSA. The genes are TRBV7-2 and TRBJ1-1; tentative D call: TRBD1 (5 bases). The source material was peripheral blood, sampled on day 0 of AZD1222 vaccination. The receptor was isolated from an adult in good health. CDR3 amino acids: CASSRTHGDVMNTEAFF. CDR3 DNA sequence: TGTGCCAGCAGCCGCACTCATGGGGACGTTATGAACACTGAAGCTTTCTTT.